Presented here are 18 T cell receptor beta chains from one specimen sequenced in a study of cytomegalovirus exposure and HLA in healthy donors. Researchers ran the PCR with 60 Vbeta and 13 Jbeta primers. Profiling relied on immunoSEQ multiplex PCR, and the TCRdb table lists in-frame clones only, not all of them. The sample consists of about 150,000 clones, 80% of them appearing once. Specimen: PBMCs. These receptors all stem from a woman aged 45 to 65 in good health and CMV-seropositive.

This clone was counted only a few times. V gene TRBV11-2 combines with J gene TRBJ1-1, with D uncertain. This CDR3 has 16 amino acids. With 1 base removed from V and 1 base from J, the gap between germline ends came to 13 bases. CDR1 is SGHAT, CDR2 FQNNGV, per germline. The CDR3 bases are TGTGCCAGCAGCTTAGGGCTCGGCAGGCCGAACACTGAAGCTTTCTTT. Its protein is CASSLGLGRPNTEAFF.

The CDR3 protein is CASRELLQGSTEAFF. The CDR3 nucleotides are TGTGCCAGCAGGGAACTCCTACAGGGATCCACTGAAGCTTTCTTT. This sequence joins TRBV2 and TRBJ1-1, with D perhaps TRBD1 (6 bases). The CDR3 runs 15 residues. CDR1 SNHLY and CDR2 FYNNEI come from the germline V gene. V was cut by 6 bases and J by 4 bases, with 18 bases left in between. Using reference TRBV2 and TRBJ1-1 for the parts outside the CDR3, the full variable domain is EPEVTQTPSHQVTQMGQEVILRCVPISNHLYFYWYRQILGQKVEFLVSFYNNEISEKSEIFDDQFSVERPDGSNFTLKIRSTKLEDSAMYFCASRELLQGSTEAFFGQGTRLTVV.

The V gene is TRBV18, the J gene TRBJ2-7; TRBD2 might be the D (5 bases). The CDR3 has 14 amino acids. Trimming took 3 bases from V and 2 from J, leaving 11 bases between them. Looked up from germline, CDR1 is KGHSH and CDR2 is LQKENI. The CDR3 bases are TGTGCCAGCTCACCGCAAGGGAGTCCCTACGAGCAGTACTTC. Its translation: CASSPQGSPYEQYF.

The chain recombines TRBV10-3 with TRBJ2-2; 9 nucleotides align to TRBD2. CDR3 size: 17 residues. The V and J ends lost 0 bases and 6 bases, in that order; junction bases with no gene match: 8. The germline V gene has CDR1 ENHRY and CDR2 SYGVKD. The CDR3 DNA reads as TGTGCCATCAGTGAGTCCTCAGCGGGGGGTCCAGCCGGGGAGCTGTTTTTT. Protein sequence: CAISESSAGGPAGELFF.

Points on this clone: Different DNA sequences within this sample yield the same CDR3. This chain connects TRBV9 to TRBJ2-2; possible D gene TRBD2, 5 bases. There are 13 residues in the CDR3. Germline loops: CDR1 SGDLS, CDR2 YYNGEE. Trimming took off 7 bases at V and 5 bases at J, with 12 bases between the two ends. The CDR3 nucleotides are TGTGCCAGCTCGGGGAGAGTGACCGGGGAGCTGTTTTTT. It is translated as CASSGRVTGELFF.

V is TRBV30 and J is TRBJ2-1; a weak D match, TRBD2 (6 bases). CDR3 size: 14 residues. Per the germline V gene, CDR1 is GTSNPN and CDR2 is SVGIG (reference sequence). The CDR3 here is CALERASVHNEQFF. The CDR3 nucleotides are TGTGCACTAGAGAGGGCTAGCGTCCACAATGAGCAGTTCTTC.

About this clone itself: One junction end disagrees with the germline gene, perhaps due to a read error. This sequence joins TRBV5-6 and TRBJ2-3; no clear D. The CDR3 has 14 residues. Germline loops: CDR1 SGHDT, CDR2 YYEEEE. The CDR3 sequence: CASSLEVGTDMQYF. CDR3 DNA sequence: TGTGCCAGCAGCTTGGAAGTGGGCACAGATATGCAGTATTTT.

For the CDR3, the DNA is TGTGCCAGCAGCTCCCGGACAGGTCGTGAAAAACTGTTTTTT. The encoded protein is CASSSRTGREKLFF. The gene calls are TRBV5-4 and TRBJ1-4; 7 bases align to TRBD1. This CDR3 has 14 amino acids. CDR1 is SGHNT and CDR2 is YYREEE in the germline V gene (reference sequence). V gave up 3 bases and J gave up 7 bases; unmatched junction bases: 6.

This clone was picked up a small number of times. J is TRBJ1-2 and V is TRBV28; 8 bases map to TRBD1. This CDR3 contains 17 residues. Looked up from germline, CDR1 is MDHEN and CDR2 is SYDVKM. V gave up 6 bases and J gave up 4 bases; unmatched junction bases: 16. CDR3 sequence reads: CASSQTGARPLLYGYTF. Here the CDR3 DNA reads TGTGCCAGCAGCCAGACAGGGGCCCGTCCCTTGCTCTATGGCTACACCTTC.

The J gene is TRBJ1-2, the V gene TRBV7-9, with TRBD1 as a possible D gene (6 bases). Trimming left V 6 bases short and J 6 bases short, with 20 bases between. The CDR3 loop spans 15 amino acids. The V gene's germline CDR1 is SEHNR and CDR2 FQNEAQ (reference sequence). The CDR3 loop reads CASRKQGVVVHGYTF. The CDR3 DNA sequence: TGTGCCAGCAGAAAACAGGGAGTAGTCGTTCATGGCTACACCTTC.

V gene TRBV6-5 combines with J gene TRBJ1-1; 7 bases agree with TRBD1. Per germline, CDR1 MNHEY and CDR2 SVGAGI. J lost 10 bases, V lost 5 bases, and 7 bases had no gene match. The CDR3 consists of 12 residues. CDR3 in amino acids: CASSPPQGGAFF. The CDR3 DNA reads TGTGCCAGCAGTCCGCCCCAGGGGGGAGCTTTCTTT.

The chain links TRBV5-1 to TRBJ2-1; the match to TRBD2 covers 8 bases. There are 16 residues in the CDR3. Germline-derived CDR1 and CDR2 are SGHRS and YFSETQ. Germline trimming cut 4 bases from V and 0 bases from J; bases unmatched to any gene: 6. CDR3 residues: CASSDPSGGSYNEQFF. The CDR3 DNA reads TGCGCCAGCAGCGATCCGAGCGGGGGCTCCTACAATGAGCAGTTCTTC.

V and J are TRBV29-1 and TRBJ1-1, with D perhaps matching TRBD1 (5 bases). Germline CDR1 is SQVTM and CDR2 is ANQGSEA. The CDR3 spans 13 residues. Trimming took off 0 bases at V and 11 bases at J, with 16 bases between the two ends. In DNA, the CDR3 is TGCAGCGTTGAAGATTGGGGGACTAGTTTGGCTTTCTTT. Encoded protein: CSVEDWGTSLAFF.

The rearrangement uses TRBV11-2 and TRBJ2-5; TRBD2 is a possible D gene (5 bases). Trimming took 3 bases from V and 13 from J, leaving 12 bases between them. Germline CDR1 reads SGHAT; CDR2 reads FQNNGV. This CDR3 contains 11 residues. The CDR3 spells CASSFPRGLYF. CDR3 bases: TGTGCCAGCAGCTTCCCTCGGGGTTTGTACTTC.

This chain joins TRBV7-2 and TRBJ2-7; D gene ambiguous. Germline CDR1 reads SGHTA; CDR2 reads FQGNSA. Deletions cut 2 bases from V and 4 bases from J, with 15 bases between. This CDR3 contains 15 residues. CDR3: CASSLSFQATYEQYF. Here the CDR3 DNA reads TGTGCCAGCAGCTTAAGTTTCCAGGCAACGTACGAGCAGTACTTC.

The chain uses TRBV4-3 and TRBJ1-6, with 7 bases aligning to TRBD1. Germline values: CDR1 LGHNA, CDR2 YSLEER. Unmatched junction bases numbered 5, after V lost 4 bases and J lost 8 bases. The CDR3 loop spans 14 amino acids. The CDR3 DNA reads TGCGCCAGCAGCCGATTAGGGGGCGATTCACCCCTCCACTTT. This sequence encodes CASSRLGGDSPLHF.

CDR3 DNA: TGTGCCAGCACCTCGACTGCGGGGGGCAGGGAGACCCAGTACTTC. The encoded protein is CASTSTAGGRETQYF. The chain joins TRBV5-6 to TRBJ2-5; 8 bases map to TRBD2. This CDR3 region has 15 residues. In germline, CDR1 is SGHDT, CDR2 YYEEEE. V lost 6 bases and J lost 5; bases outside the gene matches: 12.

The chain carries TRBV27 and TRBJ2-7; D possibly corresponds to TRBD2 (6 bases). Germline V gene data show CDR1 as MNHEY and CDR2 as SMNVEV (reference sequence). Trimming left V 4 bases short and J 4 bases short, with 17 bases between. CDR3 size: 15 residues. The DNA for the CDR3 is TGTGCCAGCAGTTCTTCAGGGAGGTGGTCATACGAGCAGTACTTC. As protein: CASSSSGRWSYEQYF.